The sequence of this TCR beta chain was determined in a study of OX40 agonist ivuxolimab in advanced cancers. Turning to the study itself: Enrollees could have had prior anti-PD-1, anti-PD-L1 or anti-CTLA-4 therapy, which around 43% had received.

Sequencing used immunoSEQ multiplex PCR; TCRdb keeps in-frame clones, though not all of them. Of more than 100,000 clones listed, approximately 90% are singletons. Trimming removed 6 bases from V and 1 base from J, with 7 bases in between. This CDR3 comprises 13 residues. Per germline, CDR1 LNHDA and CDR2 SQIVND (reference sequence). Study-level results: In the 0.1 to 3.0 mg/kg range, CD4+ and CD8+ blood T cells had expanded clonally by week 6. Researchers report that CD8+ T cells had, on average, more expanded clones than CD4+.

As to this clone: Its antigen remains unidentified.

The chain combines TRBV19 with TRBJ1-3, with D hard to call. This receptor was identified in an adult with an advanced solid tumor such as melanoma, head and neck, liver or kidney cancer. The sample was CD4+ or CD8+ T cells sorted from blood, taken in a trial of the OX40 agonist ivuxolimab. This CDR3 reads CASRFNSGNTIYF. CDR3 DNA: TGTGCCAGTAGATTTAATTCTGGAAACACCATATATTTT.